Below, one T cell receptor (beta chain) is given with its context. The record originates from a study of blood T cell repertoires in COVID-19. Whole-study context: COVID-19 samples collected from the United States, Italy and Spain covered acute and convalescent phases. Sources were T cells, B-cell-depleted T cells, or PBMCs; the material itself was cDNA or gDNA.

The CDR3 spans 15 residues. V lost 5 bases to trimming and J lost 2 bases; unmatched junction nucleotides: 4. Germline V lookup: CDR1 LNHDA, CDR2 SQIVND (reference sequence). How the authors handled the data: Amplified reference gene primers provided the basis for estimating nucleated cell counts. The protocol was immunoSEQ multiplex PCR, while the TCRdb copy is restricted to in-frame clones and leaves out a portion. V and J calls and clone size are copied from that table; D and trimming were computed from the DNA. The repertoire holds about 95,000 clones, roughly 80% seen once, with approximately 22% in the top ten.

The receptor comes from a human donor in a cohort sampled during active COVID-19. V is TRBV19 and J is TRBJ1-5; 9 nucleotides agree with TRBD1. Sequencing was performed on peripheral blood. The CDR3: CASSPTGGGNQPQHF. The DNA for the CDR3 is TGTGCCAGTAGTCCGACAGGGGGGGGCAATCAGCCCCAGCATTTT.